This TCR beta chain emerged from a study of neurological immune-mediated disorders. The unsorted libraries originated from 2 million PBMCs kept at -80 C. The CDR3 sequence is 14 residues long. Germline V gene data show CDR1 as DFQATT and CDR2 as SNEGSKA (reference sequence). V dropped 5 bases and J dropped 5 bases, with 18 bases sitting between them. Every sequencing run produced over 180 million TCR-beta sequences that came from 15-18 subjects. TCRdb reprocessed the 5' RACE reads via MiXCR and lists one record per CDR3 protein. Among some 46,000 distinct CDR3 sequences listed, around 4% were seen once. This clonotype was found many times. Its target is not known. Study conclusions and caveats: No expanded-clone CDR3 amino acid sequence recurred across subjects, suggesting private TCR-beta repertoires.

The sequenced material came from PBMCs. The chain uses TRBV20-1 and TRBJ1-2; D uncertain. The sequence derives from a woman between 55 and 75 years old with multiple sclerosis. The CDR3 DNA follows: TGCAGTGCTCCCTTCGACAAGAACAAATATGGCTACACCTTC. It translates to CSAPFDKNKYGYTF.